This entry concerns a single T cell receptor beta chain. Original processing methods: Quantification of nucleated cells was approximated via reference gene primer amplification. The method was immunoSEQ multiplex PCR; TCRdb's version includes in-frame clones alone and lacks a portion of them. From that table come the V and J calls and clone size; the DNA was used to work out D and trimming. The sample consists of roughly 200,000 clones, approximately 80% of them appearing once. This entry comes from a study of blood T cell repertoires in COVID-19. V shed 3 bases and J shed 0 bases, with 9 bases lying between them. The CDR3 is 15 residues long. Germline CDR1 reads SGHTA; CDR2 reads FQGNSA.

The chain couples TRBV7-2 to TRBJ2-1, with D hard to call. This receptor was taken from a man aged 50 to 59 who had recovered from COVID-19. Material for sequencing was peripheral blood. The CDR3 is CASSFTLSSYNEQFF. CDR3 DNA: TGTGCCAGCAGCTTTACCCTGAGCTCCTACAATGAGCAGTTCTTC.